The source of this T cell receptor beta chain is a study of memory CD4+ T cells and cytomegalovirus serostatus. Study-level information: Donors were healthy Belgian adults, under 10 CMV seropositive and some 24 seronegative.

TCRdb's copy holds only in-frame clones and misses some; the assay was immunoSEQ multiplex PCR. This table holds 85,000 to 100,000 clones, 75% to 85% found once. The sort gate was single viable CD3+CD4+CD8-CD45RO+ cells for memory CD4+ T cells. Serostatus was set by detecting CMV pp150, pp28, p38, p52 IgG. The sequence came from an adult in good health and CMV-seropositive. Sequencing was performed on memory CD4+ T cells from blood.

CDR3 in amino acids: CASKGGQSSYEQYF. The CDR3 DNA is TGTGCCAGCAAGGGGGGGCAGAGCTCCTACGAGCAGTACTTC. The V and J genes are TRBV2 and TRBJ2-7, with a weak D call TRBD2 (7 bases). With 7 bases removed from V and 0 bases from J, the gap between germline ends came to 13 bases. Germline CDR1 reads SNHLY; CDR2 reads FYNNEI. The CDR3 runs to 14 residues.